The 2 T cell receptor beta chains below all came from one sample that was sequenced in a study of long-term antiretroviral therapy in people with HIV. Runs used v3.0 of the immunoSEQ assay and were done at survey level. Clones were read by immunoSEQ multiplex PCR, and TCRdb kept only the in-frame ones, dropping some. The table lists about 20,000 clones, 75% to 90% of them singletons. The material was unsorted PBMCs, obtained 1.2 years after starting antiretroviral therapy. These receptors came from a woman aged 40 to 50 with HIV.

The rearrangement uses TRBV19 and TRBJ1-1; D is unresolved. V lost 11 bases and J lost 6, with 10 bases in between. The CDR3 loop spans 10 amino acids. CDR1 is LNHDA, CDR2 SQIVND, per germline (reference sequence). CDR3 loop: CARGLAEAFF. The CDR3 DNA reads TGTGCCCGGGGTTTAGCTGAAGCTTTCTTT.

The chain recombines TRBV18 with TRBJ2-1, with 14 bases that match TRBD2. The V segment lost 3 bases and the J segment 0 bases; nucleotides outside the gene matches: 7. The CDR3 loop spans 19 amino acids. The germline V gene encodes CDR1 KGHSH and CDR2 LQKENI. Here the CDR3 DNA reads TGTGCCAGCTCACCCTCGACTAGCGGGAGGGCGAGCTCCTACAATGAGCAGTTCTTC. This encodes CASSPSTSGRASSYNEQFF.